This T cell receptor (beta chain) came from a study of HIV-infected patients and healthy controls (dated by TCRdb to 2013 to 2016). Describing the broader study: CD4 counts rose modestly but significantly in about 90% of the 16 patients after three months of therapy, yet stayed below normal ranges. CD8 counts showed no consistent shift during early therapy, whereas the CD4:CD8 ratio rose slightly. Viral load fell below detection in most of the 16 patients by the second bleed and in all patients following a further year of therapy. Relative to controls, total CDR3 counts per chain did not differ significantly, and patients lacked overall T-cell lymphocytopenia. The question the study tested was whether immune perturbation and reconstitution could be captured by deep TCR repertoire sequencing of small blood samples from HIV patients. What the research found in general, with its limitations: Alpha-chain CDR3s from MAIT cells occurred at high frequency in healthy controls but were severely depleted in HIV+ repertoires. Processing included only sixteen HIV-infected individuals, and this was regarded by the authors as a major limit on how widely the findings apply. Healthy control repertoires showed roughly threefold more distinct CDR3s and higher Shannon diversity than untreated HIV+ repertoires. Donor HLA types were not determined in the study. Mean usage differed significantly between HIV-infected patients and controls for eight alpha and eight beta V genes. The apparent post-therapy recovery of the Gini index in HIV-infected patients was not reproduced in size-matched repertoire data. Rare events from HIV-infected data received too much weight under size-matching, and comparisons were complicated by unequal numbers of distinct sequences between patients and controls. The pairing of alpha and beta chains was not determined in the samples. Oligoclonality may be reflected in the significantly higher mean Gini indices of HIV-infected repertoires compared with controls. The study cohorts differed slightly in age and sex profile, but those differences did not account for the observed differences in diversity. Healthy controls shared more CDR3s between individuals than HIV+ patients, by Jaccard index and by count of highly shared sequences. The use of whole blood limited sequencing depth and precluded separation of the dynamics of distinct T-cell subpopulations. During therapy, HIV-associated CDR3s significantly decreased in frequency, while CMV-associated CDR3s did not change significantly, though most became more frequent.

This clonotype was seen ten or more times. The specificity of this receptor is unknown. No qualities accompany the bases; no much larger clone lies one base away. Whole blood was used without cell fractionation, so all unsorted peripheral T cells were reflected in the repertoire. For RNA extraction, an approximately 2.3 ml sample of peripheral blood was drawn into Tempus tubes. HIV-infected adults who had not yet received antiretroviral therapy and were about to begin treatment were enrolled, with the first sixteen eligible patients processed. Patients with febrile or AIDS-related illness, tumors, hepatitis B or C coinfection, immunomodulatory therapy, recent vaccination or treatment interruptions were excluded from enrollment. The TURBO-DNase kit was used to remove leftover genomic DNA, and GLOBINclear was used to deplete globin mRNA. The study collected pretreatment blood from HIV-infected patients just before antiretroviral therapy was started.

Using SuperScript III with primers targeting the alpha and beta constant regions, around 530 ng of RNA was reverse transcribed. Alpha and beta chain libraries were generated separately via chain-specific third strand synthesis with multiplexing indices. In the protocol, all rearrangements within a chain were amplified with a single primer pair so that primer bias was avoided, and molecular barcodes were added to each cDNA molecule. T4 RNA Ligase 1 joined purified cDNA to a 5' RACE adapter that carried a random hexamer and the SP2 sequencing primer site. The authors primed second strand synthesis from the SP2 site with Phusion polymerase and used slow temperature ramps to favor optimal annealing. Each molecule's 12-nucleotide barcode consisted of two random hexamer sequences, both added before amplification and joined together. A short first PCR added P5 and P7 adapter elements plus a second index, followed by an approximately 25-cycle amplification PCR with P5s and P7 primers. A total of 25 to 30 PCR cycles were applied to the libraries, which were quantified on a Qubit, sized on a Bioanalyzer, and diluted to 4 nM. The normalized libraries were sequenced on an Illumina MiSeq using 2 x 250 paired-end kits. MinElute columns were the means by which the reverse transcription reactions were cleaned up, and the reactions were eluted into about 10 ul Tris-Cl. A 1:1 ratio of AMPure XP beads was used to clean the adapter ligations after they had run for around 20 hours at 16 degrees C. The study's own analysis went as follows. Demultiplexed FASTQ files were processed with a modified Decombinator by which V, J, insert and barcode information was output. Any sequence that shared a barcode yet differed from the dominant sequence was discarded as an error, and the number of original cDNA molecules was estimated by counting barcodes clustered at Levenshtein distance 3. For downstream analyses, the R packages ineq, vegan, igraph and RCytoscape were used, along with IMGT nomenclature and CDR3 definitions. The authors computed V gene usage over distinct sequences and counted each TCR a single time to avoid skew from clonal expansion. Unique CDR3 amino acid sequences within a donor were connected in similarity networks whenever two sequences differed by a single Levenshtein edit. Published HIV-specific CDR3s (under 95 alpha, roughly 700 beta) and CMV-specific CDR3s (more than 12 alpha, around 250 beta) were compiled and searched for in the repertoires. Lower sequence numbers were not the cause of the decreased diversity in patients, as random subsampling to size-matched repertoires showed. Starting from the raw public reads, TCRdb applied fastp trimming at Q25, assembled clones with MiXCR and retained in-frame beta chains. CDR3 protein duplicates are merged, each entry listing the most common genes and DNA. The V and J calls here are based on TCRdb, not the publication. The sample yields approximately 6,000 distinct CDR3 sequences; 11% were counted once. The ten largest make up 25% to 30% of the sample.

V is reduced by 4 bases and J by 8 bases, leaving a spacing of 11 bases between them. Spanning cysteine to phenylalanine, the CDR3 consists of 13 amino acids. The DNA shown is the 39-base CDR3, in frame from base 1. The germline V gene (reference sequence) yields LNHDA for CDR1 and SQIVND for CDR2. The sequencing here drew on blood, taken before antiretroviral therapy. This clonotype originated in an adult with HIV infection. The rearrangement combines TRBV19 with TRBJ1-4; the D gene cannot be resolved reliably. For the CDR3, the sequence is CASSRSEAEKLFF. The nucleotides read TGTGCCAGTAGTAGATCAGAGGCCGAAAAACTGTTTTTT.